The rows below give T cell receptor beta chains drawn from one sample of a study of blood T cell repertoires in COVID-19. Using immunoSEQ multiplex PCR, the repertoire was profiled, and TCRdb retains in-frame clones only, with some absent. The data contain around 170,000 clones, approximately 80% of them singletons. The material sequenced was PBMCs or T cells enriched from blood (not recorded which). These receptor sequences come from a man in his fifties or sixties who had recovered from COVID-19. Both conserved end residues are part of each CDR3. Fields, in order: clone size, J gene, V gene, D gene, CDR3 protein, CDR3 DNA. D genes are given only for firm matches. Clone size is stated in some rows and not others, as once, few, many or a class when expanded.

once	TRBJ2-5	TRBV9	-	CASSVGRQLETQYF	TGTGCCAGCAGCGTAGGGCGACAACTAGAGACCCAGTACTTC
-	TRBJ1-1	TRBV19	-	CASTPLGAGEAFF	TGTGCCAGTACCCCTTTGGGGGCCGGTGAAGCTTTCTTT
-	TRBJ1-5	TRBV6-1	-	CASSDQSVERPQHF	TGTGCCAGCAGTGATCAATCGGTGGAGCGGCCCCAGCATTTT
-	TRBJ2-3	TRBV4-1	TRBD2	CASSQEVAGAFTDTQYF	TGCGCCAGCAGCCAAGAGGTAGCGGGGGCCTTCACAGATACGCAGTATTTT
-	TRBJ1-2	TRBV7-9	-	CASSSGTSGYTF	TGTGCCAGCAGCTCCGGGACAAGCGGCTACACCTTC
-	TRBJ1-3	TRBV2	-	CASSVRGSGNTIYF	TGTGCCAGCAGTGTAAGGGGGTCTGGAAACACCATATATTTT
-	TRBJ1-2	TRBV6-5	-	CASSSGRGYYGYTF	TGTGCCAGCAGTTCCGGCAGGGGCTACTATGGCTACACCTTC
-	TRBJ2-3	TRBV6-2/TRBV6-3	TRBD2	CASSYPSSGSTDTQYF	TGTGCCAGCAGTTACCCCTCTAGCGGGAGCACAGATACGCAGTATTTT
-	TRBJ1-2	TRBV5-5	-	CASSLKDRYYGYTF	TGTGCCAGCAGCTTAAAAGACAGATACTATGGCTACACCTTC
once	TRBJ2-3	TRBV9	-	CASSVGSRTSTDTQYF	TGTGCCAGCAGCGTAGGCTCTAGAACTAGCACAGATACGCAGTATTTT
-	TRBJ1-1	TRBV18	-	CASSPRQGFSPAEAFF	TGTGCCAGCTCACCACGCCAGGGATTTAGCCCAGCTGAAGCTTTCTTT
-	TRBJ1-2	TRBV5-6	-	CASSTTGDYGYTF	TGTGCCAGCAGCACGACAGGCGACTATGGCTACACCTTC
-	TRBJ1-5	TRBV19	TRBD1	CASSIDQGGNQPQHF	TGTGCCAGTAGTATAGATCAGGGGGGCAATCAGCCCCAGCATTTT
-	TRBJ2-2	TRBV9	TRBD2	CASSPPVAGAYTGELFF	TGTGCCAGCAGCCCCCCAGTAGCGGGGGCCTACACCGGGGAGCTGTTTTTT
-	TRBJ2-3	TRBV9	TRBD1	CASSLSSATGGKDTQYF	TGTGCCAGCAGCCTGTCCTCTGCGACAGGGGGCAAAGATACGCAGTATTTT
-	TRBJ1-6	TRBV5-6	-	CASSTRQISYNSPLHF	TGTGCCAGCAGCACCCGACAGATCTCCTATAATTCACCCCTCCACTTT
-	TRBJ2-5	TRBV5-1	-	CASSVQQGPQETQYF	TGCGCCAGCAGCGTACAACAGGGACCCCAAGAGACCCAGTACTTC
-	TRBJ1-6	TRBV7-3	-	CASRAGVLNSPLHF	TGTGCCAGCAGGGCCGGGGTTCTTAATTCACCCCTCCACTTT
-	TRBJ2-2	TRBV29-1	TRBD1	CSVRGQGKMELFF	TGCAGCGTCCGTGGACAGGGAAAGATGGAGCTGTTTTTT
-	TRBJ2-3	TRBV9	TRBD1	CASAWGTGGVDTQYF	TGTGCCAGCGCTTGGGGGACAGGGGGCGTAGATACGCAGTATTTT
-	TRBJ2-3	TRBV11-1	TRBD2	CASSSSGYTDTQYF	TGTGCCAGCAGCTCTAGCGGGTACACAGATACGCAGTATTTT
-	TRBJ1-2	TRBV28	-	CASTVTTANYGYTF	TGTGCCAGCACCGTGACGACAGCTAACTATGGCTACACCTTC
-	TRBJ1-1	TRBV30	-	CRAGLAFF	TGTCGGGCGGGGTTGGCTTTCTTT
-	TRBJ2-7	TRBV5-6	-	CASSLGSWDEQYF	TGTGCCAGCAGCTTAGGGAGTTGGGACGAGCAGTACTTC
-	TRBJ2-1	TRBV5-1	-	CASRFMGGNNEQFF	TGCGCCAGCAGATTTATGGGCGGGAACAATGAGCAGTTCTTC
-	TRBJ2-7	TRBV7-2	TRBD1	CASSLVVGGKGEQYF	TGTGCCAGCAGCTTAGTAGTAGGGGGCAAGGGGGAGCAGTACTTC
-	TRBJ1-6	TRBV4-3	-	CASSSQRGSSYNSPLHF	TGCGCCAGCAGCTCCCAGCGGGGTAGCTCCTATAATTCACCCCTCCACTTT
once	TRBJ2-7	TRBV6-5	-	CASSYRDRGTYEQYF	TGTGCCAGCAGTTACCGAGACCGCGGGACCTACGAGCAGTACTTC
-	TRBJ1-1	TRBV30	-	CAWSVLQNTEAFF	TGTGCCTGGAGTGTACTACAGAACACTGAAGCTTTCTTT
-	TRBJ2-5	TRBV15	TRBD2	CATSRDLSGGETQYF	TGTGCCACCAGCAGAGATTTGTCGGGGGGAGAGACCCAGTACTTC
-	TRBJ1-4	TRBV5-1	-	CASSLRTSTPSEKLFF	TGCGCCAGCAGCTTGCGGACTTCTACCCCCAGCGAAAAACTGTTTTTT
-	TRBJ2-4	TRBV27	TRBD1	CASSYPGDRGNIQYF	TGTGCCAGCAGCTATCCTGGGGACAGGGGAAACATTCAGTACTTC
-	TRBJ2-1	TRBV11-2	-	CASSLAAWTIINEQFF	TGTGCCAGCAGCTTAGCAGCGTGGACTATAATCAATGAGCAGTTCTTC
-	TRBJ1-1	TRBV19	-	CASSAMNTEAFF	TGTGCCAGTAGTGCGATGAACACTGAAGCTTTCTTT
-	TRBJ1-2	TRBV6-5	TRBD1	CASSLHRGNGYTF	TGTGCCAGCAGTTTGCACAGGGGCAATGGCTACACCTTC
-	TRBJ2-7	TRBV9	TRBD1	CASSVGTGSRSGQYF	TGTGCCAGCAGCGTAGGGACAGGGAGCCGCTCGGGGCAGTACTTC
-	TRBJ2-1	TRBV6-4	TRBD2	CASSVAAGGLDEQFF	TGTGCCAGCAGTGTGGCCGCGGGGGGGCTAGATGAGCAGTTCTTC
-	TRBJ1-1	TRBV28	-	CASSVRSTEAFF	TGTGCCAGCAGCGTCCGTAGCACTGAAGCTTTCTTT
-	TRBJ1-5	TRBV29-1	-	CSVRPRIVQPQHF	TGCAGCGTTCGACCTAGAATTGTTCAGCCCCAGCATTTT
-	TRBJ1-6	TRBV6-5	-	CASSFRQGKSSPLHF	TGTGCCAGCAGTTTTCGCCAGGGGAAATCCTCACCCCTCCACTTT
-	TRBJ2-7	TRBV19	TRBD2	CASSIGEGPQYF	TGTGCCAGTAGTATAGGGGAGGGTCCGCAGTACTTC
-	TRBJ2-7	TRBV7-8	-	CASSLNQGSSYEQYF	TGTGCCAGCAGCTTAAACCAGGGGAGCTCCTACGAGCAGTACTTC
-	TRBJ2-3	TRBV6-5	-	CASTGLNTQYF	TGTGCCAGCACCGGACTGAATACGCAGTATTTT
once	TRBJ1-1	TRBV19	-	CASSMRPTSGTRTEAFF	TGTGCCAGTAGTATGAGGCCAACCTCCGGGACACGCACTGAAGCTTTCTTT
-	TRBJ1-2	TRBV7-3	TRBD1	CASSPTGGNYGYTF	TGTGCCAGCAGCCCGACAGGGGGCAACTATGGCTACACCTTC
-	TRBJ1-5	TRBV12-3/TRBV12-4	TRBD1	CASAGGGQPQHF	TGTGCCAGCGCAGGGGGCGGTCAGCCCCAGCATTTT
few	TRBJ1-2	TRBV11-3	TRBD1	CASSLAPTRQGLPKGYGYTF	TGTGCCAGCAGCTTAGCTCCCACGCGACAGGGGCTGCCAAAGGGCTATGGCTACACCTTC
-	TRBJ2-3	TRBV7-3	TRBD2	CASSWAGGRTSTDTQYF	TGTGCCAGCAGCTGGGCCGGGGGGAGGACCAGCACAGATACGCAGTATTTT
-	TRBJ2-7	TRBV6-5	-	CASSLLAGDEQYF	TGTGCCAGCAGTTTGTTGGCAGGGGACGAGCAGTACTTC
-	TRBJ2-4	TRBV5-1	TRBD1	CASSSSLPYRGRKNIQYF	TGCGCCAGCAGCTCTTCCCTCCCCTACAGGGGAAGGAAAAACATTCAGTACTTC
-	TRBJ1-6	TRBV6-5	TRBD1	CASSMGQTYNSPLHF	TGTGCCAGCAGTATGGGACAGACCTATAATTCACCCCTCCACTTT
-	TRBJ2-3	TRBV4-1	-	CASSQGQWAGSSGPTQYF	TGCGCCAGCAGCCAAGGCCAATGGGCAGGCTCGAGTGGCCCTACGCAGTATTTT
-	TRBJ2-7	TRBV3-1/TRBV3-2	TRBD1	CASSRSGTGRSYEQYF	TGTGCCAGCAGCCGATCCGGGACAGGGAGGTCCTACGAGCAGTACTTC
-	TRBJ2-7	TRBV12-3/TRBV12-4	-	CASSRTSLYEQYF	TGTGCCAGCAGCCGTACTAGTTTGTACGAGCAGTACTTC
few	TRBJ2-2	TRBV10-2	TRBD1	CASTTGAGPAGELFF	TGCGCCAGTACGACAGGGGCGGGTCCGGCCGGGGAGCTGTTTTTT